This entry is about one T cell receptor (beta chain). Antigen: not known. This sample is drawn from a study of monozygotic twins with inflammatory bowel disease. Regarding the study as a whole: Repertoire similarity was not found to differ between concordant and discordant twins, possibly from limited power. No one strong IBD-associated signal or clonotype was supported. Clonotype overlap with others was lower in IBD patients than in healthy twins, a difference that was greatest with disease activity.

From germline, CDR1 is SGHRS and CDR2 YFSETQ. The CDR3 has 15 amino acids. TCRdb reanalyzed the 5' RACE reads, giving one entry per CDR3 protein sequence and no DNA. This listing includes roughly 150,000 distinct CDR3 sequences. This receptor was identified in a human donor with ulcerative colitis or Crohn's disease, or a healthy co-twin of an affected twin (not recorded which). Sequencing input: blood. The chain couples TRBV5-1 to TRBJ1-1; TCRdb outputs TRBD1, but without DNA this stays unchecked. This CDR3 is CASSFGHAGNTEAFF.